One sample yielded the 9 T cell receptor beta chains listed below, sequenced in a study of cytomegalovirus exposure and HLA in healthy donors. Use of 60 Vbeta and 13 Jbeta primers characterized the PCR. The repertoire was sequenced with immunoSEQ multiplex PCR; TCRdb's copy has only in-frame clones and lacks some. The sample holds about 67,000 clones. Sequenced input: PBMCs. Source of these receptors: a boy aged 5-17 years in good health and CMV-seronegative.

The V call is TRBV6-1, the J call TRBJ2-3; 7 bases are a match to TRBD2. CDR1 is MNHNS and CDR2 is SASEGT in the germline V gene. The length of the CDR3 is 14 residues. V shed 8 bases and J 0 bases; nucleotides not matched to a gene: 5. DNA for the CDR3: TGTGCCAGCGTCCTAGCGGTGAGCACAGATACGCAGTATTTT. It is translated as CASVLAVSTDTQYF.

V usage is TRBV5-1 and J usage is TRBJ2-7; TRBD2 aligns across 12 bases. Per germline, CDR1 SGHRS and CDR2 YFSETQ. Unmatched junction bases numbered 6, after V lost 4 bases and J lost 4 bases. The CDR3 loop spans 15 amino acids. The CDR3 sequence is CASSPRGTSGYEQYF. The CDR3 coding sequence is TGCGCCAGCAGCCCAAGGGGGACTAGCGGGTACGAGCAGTACTTC.

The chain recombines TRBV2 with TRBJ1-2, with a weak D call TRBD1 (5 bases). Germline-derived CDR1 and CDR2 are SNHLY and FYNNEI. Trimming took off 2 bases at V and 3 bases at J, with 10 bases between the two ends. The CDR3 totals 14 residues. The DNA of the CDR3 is TGTGCCAGCAGTGAACAGGGCCCCGACTATGGCTACACCTTC. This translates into CASSEQGPDYGYTF.

The DNA of the CDR3 is TGTGCCAGCACCGCAGGGGCGACTGGGGCCAACGTCCTGACTTTC. This sequence encodes CASTAGATGANVLTF. This sequence joins TRBV27 and TRBJ2-6; D is perhaps TRBD1 (6 bases). The CDR3 covers 15 residues. The V and J ends lost 7 bases and 2 bases respectively, with 12 bases between them. The germline CDR1 and CDR2 sequences are MNHEY and SMNVEV (reference sequence).

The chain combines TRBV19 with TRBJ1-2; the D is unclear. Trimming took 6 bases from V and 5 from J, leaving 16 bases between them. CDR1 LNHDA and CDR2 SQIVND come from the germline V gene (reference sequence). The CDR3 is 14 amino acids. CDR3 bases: TGTGCCAGTAGCCACCCTGGAGGAGCGTATGGCTACACCTTC. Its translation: CASSHPGGAYGYTF.

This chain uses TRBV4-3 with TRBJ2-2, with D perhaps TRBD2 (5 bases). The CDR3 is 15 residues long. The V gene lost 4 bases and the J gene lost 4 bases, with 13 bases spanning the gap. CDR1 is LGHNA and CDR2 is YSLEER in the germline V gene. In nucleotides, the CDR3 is TGCGCCAGCAGCCGAGGACTTCGTGGCACCGGGGAGCTGTTTTTT. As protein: CASSRGLRGTGELFF.

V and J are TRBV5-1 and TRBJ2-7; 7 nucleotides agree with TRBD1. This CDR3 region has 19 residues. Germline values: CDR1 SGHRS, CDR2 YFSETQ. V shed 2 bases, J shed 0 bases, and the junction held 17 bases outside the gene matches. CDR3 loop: CASSFKVDPGTGASYEQYF. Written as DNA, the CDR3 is TGCGCCAGCAGCTTTAAGGTGGACCCGGGAACAGGGGCCTCCTACGAGCAGTACTTC.

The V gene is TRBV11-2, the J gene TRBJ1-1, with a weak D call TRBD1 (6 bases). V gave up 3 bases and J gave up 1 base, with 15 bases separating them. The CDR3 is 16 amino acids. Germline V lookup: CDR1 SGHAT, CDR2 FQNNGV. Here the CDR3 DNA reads TGTGCCAGCAGCTTCGGACAGCCAAAGGGGAACACTGAAGCTTTCTTT. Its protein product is CASSFGQPKGNTEAFF.

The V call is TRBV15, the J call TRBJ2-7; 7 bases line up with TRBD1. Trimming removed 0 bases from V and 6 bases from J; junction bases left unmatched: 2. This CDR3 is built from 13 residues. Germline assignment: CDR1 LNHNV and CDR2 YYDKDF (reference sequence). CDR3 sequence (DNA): TGTGCCACCAGCAGAGATAGGGGGCCCGAGCAGTACTTC. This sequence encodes CATSRDRGPEQYF.